This T cell receptor (beta chain) was profiled in a study of control samples from healthy donors and cancer patients. Germline V lookup: CDR1 SGHRS, CDR2 YFSETQ. This CDR3 contains 11 residues. Trimming shortened V by 5 bases and J by 7 bases, and 9 bases separated the two germline ends. Profiling relied on immunoSEQ multiplex PCR, and the TCRdb table lists in-frame clones only, not all of them. This repertoire shows 75,000 to 95,000 clones, 90% found once; its top ten account for more than 3.5%. The chain uses TRBV5-1 and TRBJ1-1; D is ambiguous. The TCR comes from a woman in her late teens or twenties in good health. The sample comprised blood. The CDR3 sequence is CASRLRNEAFF. The CDR3 DNA sequence: TGCGCCAGCAGGCTTCGGAATGAAGCTTTCTTT. Based on the CDR3 plus reference TRBV5-1 and TRBJ1-1, the full variable domain is KAGVTQTPRYLIKTRGQQVTLSCSPISGHRSVSWYQQTPGQGLQFLFEYFSETQRNKGNFPGRFSGRQFSNSRSEMNVSTLELGDSALYLCASRLRNEAFFGQGTRLTVV.